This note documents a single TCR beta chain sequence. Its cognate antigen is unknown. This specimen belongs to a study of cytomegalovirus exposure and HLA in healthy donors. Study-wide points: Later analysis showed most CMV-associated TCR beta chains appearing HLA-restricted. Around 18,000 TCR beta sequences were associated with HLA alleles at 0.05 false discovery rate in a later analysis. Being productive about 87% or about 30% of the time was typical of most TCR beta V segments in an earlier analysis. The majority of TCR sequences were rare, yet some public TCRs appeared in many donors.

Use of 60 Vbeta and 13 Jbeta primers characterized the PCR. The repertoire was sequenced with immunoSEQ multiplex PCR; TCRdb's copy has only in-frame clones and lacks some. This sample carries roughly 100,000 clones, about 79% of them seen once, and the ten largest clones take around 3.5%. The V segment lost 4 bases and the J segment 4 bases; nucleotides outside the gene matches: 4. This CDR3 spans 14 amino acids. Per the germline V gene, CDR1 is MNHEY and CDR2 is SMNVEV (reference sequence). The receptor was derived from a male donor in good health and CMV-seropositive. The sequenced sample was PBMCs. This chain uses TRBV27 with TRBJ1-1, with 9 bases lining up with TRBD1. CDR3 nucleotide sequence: TGTGCCAGCAGTTCGGGACAGGGTCGCACTGAAGCTTTCTTT. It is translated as CASSSGQGRTEAFF.